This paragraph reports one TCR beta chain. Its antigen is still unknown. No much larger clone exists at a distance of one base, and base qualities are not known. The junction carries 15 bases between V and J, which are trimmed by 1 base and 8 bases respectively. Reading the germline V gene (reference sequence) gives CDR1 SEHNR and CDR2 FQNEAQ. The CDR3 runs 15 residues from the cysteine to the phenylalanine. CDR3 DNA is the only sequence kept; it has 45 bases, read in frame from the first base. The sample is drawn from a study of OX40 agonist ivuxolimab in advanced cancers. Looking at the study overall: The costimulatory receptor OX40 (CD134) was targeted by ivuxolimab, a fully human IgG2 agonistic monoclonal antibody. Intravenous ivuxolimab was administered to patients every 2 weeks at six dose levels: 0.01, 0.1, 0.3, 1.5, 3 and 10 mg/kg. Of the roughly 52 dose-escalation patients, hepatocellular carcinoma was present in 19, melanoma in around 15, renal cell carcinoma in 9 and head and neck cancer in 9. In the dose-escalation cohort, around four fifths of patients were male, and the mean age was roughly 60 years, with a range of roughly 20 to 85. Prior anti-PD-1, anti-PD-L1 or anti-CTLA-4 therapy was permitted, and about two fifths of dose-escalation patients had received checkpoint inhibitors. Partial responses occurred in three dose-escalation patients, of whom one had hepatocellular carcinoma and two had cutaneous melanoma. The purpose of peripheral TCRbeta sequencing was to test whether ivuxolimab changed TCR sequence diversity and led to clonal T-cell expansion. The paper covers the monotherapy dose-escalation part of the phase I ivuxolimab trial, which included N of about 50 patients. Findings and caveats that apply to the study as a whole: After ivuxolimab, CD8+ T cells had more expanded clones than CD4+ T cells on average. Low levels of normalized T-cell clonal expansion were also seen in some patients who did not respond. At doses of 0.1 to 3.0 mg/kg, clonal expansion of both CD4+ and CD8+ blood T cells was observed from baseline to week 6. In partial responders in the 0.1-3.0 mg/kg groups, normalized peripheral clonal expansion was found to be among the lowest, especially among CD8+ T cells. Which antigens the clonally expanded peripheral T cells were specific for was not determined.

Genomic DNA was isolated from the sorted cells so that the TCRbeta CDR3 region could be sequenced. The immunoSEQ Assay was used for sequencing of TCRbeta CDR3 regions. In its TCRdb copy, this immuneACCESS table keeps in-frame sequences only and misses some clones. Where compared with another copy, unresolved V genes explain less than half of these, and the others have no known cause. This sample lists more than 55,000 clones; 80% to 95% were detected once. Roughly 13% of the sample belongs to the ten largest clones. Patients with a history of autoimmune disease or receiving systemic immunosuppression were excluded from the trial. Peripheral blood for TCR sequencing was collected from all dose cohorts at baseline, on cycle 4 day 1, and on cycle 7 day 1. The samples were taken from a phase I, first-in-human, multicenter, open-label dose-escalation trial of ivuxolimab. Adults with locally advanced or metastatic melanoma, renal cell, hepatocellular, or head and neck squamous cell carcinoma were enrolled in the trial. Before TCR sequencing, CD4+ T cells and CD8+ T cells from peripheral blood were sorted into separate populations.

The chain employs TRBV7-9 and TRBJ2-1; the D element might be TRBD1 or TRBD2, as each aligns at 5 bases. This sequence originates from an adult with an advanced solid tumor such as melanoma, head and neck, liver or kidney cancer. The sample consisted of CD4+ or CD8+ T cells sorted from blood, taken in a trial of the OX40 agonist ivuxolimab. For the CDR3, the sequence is CASSLVGGEIYEQFF. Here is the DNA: TGTGCCAGCAGCTTAGTTGGGGGAGAGATCTATGAGCAGTTCTTC.